These 7 T cell receptor beta chains were all obtained from the same sample, sequenced in a study of blood T cell repertoires in COVID-19. Generated by immunoSEQ multiplex PCR, the TCRdb table keeps only in-frame clones and is missing some. The sample has more than 250,000 clones, around four fifths seen once. Sample: peripheral blood. The receptors were sampled from a woman aged 50 to 65 with acute or convalescent COVID-19.

This rearrangement joins TRBV10-3 to TRBJ2-2, with D tentatively TRBD1 (6 bases). Germline V gives CDR1 ENHRY, CDR2 SYGVKD. V gave up 0 bases and J gave up 2 bases, with 13 bases separating them. The CDR3 is made up of 17 amino acids. CDR3 in amino acids: CAISESEEGTNTGELFF. DNA for the CDR3: TGTGCCATCAGTGAGTCTGAAGAAGGGACAAACACCGGGGAGCTGTTTTTT.

This chain links TRBV30 with TRBJ1-2; no firm D call. Per germline, CDR1 GTSNPN and CDR2 SVGIG (reference sequence). This CDR3 comprises 12 residues. V was cut by 5 bases and J by 6 bases, with 13 bases left in between. The CDR3 region is CAWQSGFDGYTF. In DNA, the CDR3 is TGTGCCTGGCAGTCGGGGTTTGATGGCTACACCTTC.

The chain has TRBV18 and TRBJ2-1; 8 bases agree with TRBD2. Germline V lookup: CDR1 KGHSH, CDR2 LQKENI. The V and J ends lost 5 bases and 7 bases, in that order; junction bases with no gene match: 10. The CDR3 runs 15 residues. In DNA form, the CDR3 reads TGTGCCAGCTCAGGACTAGCTATTACTGGTAATGAGCAGTTCTTC. This encodes CASSGLAITGNEQFF.

This clone was seen once. The rearrangement joins TRBV7-8 to TRBJ2-5, with TRBD1 as a possible D gene (6 bases). Deletions cut 3 bases from V and 3 bases from J, with 11 bases between. The CDR3 loop spans 14 amino acids. Germline V gene sequence: CDR1 SGHVS, CDR2 FQNEAQ. The DNA of the CDR3 is TGTGCCAGCAGCTTCAGGACAGTGGAAGAGACCCAGTACTTC. Its translation is CASSFRTVEETQYF.

The chain links TRBV5-1 to TRBJ1-6; D might be TRBD1 (6 bases). Germline CDR1 SGHRS, CDR2 YFSETQ. This CDR3 spans 15 amino acids. Trimming left V 0 bases short and J 5 bases short, with 9 bases between. CDR3 protein: CASSLETGNNSPLHF. CDR3 sequence (DNA): TGCGCCAGCAGCTTGGAGACAGGAAATAATTCACCCCTCCACTTT.

This clone has just one count. The V call is TRBV5-1, the J call TRBJ2-3; a possible D gene is TRBD1 (7 bases). Trimming stripped 0 bases from V and 0 bases from J, with 14 bases between. The CDR3 covers 17 residues. Germline V gene lookup returns CDR1 SGHRS and CDR2 YFSETQ. The chain's CDR3 is CASSLGGTARSTDTQYF. The CDR3 coding sequence is TGCGCCAGCAGCTTGGGCGGGACAGCACGAAGCACAGATACGCAGTATTTT.

The rearrangement uses TRBV2 and TRBJ1-6; D is ambiguous. The CDR3 is made up of 14 amino acids. V dropped 6 bases and J dropped 8 bases, with 14 bases sitting between them. CDR1 SNHLY and CDR2 FYNNEI come from the germline V gene. Here the CDR3 DNA reads TGTGCCAGCAGGTCCCCCTGGCAGGATTCACCCCTCCACTTT. It yields the protein CASRSPWQDSPLHF.